This T cell receptor (delta chain) was sequenced during a study of gamma-delta chains in newborns, infants, children. Overall study context: Microbial exposure reportedly drives polyclonal innate γδ T cell expansion after birth.

TCRdb reapplied CATT to the reads. In the table there are 15,000 or so delta-chain clones, 7.3% of which are singletons. This clone has only a few counts. Germline CDR1 reads TSWWSYY; CDR2 reads QGS. The V gene end was trimmed by 2 bases and the J gene end by 0 bases; junction bases not matched to a gene: 15. CDR3 length equals 19 residues. The specimen sequenced was blood. The sequence was obtained from a child who was a newborn, infant or young child, either healthy, febrile or measles-vaccinated (not recorded which). This chain joins TRDV1 and TRDJ1; 7 nucleotides line up with TRDD3. This CDR3 is CALGEEGLRPGGYTDKLIF. Written as DNA, the CDR3 is TGTGCTCTTGGGGAAGAGGGCCTACGACCTGGGGGGTACACCGATAAACTCATCTTT.